Listed below are T cell receptor beta chains from one sample, sequenced in a study of PD-1 blockade in mismatch repair-deficient tumors. TCRdb's table, derived via immunoSEQ multiplex PCR, lists solely in-frame clones and lacks some. This sample yields 130,000 or so clones, of which around 86% are seen a single time; roughly 14% belongs to the top ten. The sequences come from peripheral blood, collected 44 weeks after starting pembrolizumab. These receptors all come from an adult with mismatch repair-deficient cancer. The CDR3 runs from the conserved cysteine through the conserved F or W. The D gene is left open where the match is weak. Clone size is not always given. Where it is, it says once, few, many or a class for expanded clones.

d_gene,j_gene,abundance,v_gene,CDR3aa,CDR3nt
NA,TRBJ1-3,NA,TRBV29-1,CSVVIGNTIYF,TGCAGCGTCGTAATTGGAAACACCATATATTTT
NA,TRBJ2-3,NA,TRBV27,CASSFLAGVGAATDTQYF,TGTGCCAGCAGTTTTCTTGCGGGAGTGGGGGCGGCCACAGATACGCAGTATTTT
NA,TRBJ2-1,NA,TRBV14,CASSQALPSGSSYNEQFF,TGTGCCAGCAGCCAAGCTCTTCCTTCTGGGAGCTCCTACAATGAGCAGTTCTTC
NA,TRBJ2-5,few,TRBV20-1,CSAPGAKTQYF,TGCAGTGCCCCAGGGGCCAAGACCCAGTACTTC
TRBD2,TRBJ2-1,NA,TRBV9,CASSAGAGGSSYNEQFF,TGTGCCAGCAGCGCCGGAGCGGGGGGGAGCTCCTACAATGAGCAGTTCTTC
TRBD1,TRBJ2-7,NA,TRBV27,CASSSTGVEQYF,TGTGCCAGCAGTTCTACAGGGGTCGAGCAGTACTTC
NA,TRBJ2-1,NA,TRBV19,CASSINPGLVVNEQFF,TGTGCCAGTAGTATAAACCCGGGTCTAGTAGTCAATGAGCAGTTCTTC
NA,TRBJ2-2,few,TRBV28,CASRPSPSDIPNTGELFF,TGTGCCAGCAGGCCCTCCCCCTCGGACATCCCGAACACCGGGGAGCTGTTTTTT
TRBD1,TRBJ2-7,few,TRBV7-8,CASSWDRAYEQYF,TGTGCCAGCAGCTGGGACAGGGCCTACGAGCAGTACTTC
NA,TRBJ1-4,NA,TRBV5-1,CASSLFGATNEKLFF,TGCGCCAGCAGCTTATTCGGTGCAACTAATGAAAAACTGTTTTTT
NA,TRBJ1-2,NA,TRBV27,CASRQKLLFFEATNYGYTF,TGTGCCAGCCGACAGAAACTTTTGTTTTTTGAGGCCACTAACTATGGCTACACCTTC
NA,TRBJ2-1,NA,TRBV11-2,CASTSRESPPYNEQFF,TGTGCCAGCACCTCCCGGGAATCCCCGCCCTACAATGAGCAGTTCTTC
NA,TRBJ2-3,NA,TRBV7-9,CASSGGTLVPTSTDTQYF,TGTGCCAGCAGCGGTGGGACTCTAGTCCCGACTAGCACAGATACGCAGTATTTT
NA,TRBJ2-7,NA,TRBV4-1,CASSRGGGEQYF,TGCGCCAGCAGCCGGGGAGGGGGCGAGCAGTACTTC
TRBD1,TRBJ2-3,NA,TRBV7-8,CASSVPGTGLLHTDTQYF,TGTGCCAGCAGCGTACCCGGGACAGGTCTTTTACACACAGATACGCAGTATTTT
NA,TRBJ1-5,NA,TRBV5-8,CASSFWFASNQPQHF,TGTGCCAGCAGCTTTTGGTTCGCGAGCAATCAGCCCCAGCATTTT
NA,TRBJ2-5,NA,TRBV6-5,CASSYYRGGKTQYF,TGTGCCAGCAGTTACTACAGGGGAGGGAAGACCCAGTACTTC
TRBD2,TRBJ2-1,few,TRBV7-9,CASRLAPVSGSHEQFF,TGTGCCAGCAGGCTCGCGCCGGTTAGCGGGAGTCATGAGCAGTTCTTC
TRBD2,TRBJ2-1,NA,TRBV5-4,CASSLGVLAGNNEQFF,TGTGCCAGCAGCTTGGGGGTCCTAGCGGGAAACAATGAGCAGTTCTTC
NA,TRBJ2-7,once,TRBV19,CASSIGGTVEQYF,TGTGCCAGTAGTATTGGGGGGACAGTCGAGCAGTACTTC
NA,TRBJ2-1,NA,TRBV4-1,CASSQDPTAYNEQFF,TGCGCCAGCAGCCAAGATCCGACAGCATACAATGAGCAGTTCTTC
TRBD1,TRBJ2-3,once,TRBV14,CASSQESADRGSTDTQYF,TGTGCCAGCAGCCAAGAAAGCGCGGACAGGGGTAGCACAGATACGCAGTATTTT
NA,TRBJ2-1,NA,TRBV5-1,CASSLAGTYNEQFF,TGCGCCAGCAGCTTGGCGGGGACCTACAATGAGCAGTTCTTC
NA,TRBJ2-7,NA,TRBV7-9,CASSLQEGGEQYF,TGTGCCAGCAGCTTGCAAGAGGGGGGTGAGCAGTACTTC
NA,TRBJ2-1,NA,TRBV27,CASSTTSSYNEQFF,TGTGCCAGCAGTACGACGAGCTCCTACAATGAGCAGTTCTTC
NA,TRBJ2-1,NA,TRBV10-2,CASSELDNEQFF,TGCGCCAGCAGTGAACTAGACAATGAGCAGTTCTTC
TRBD1,TRBJ1-2,NA,TRBV27,CASSPQPRDRGDYGYTF,TGTGCCAGCAGTCCTCAACCCCGGGACAGGGGAGACTATGGCTACACCTTC
TRBD2,TRBJ2-3,NA,TRBV5-4,CASSFFASGLTDTQYF,TGTGCCAGCAGCTTTTTTGCTAGCGGTCTCACAGATACGCAGTATTTT
TRBD2,TRBJ2-1,NA,TRBV23-1,CASSRSGTSGSGDEQFF,TGCGCCAGCAGTCGCTCCGGGACTAGCGGGAGCGGCGATGAGCAGTTCTTC
NA,TRBJ2-7,NA,TRBV6-1,CASSEARSTYEQYF,TGTGCCAGCAGTGAAGCCCGGAGCACCTACGAGCAGTACTTC
NA,TRBJ2-5,once,TRBV11-2,CASRNKGLETQYF,TGTGCCAGTAGAAATAAGGGCCTGGAGACCCAGTACTTC
TRBD2,TRBJ2-3,NA,TRBV27,CASSLLSASGTDTQYF,TGTGCCAGCAGTTTACTTTCGGCTAGCGGGACAGATACGCAGTATTTT
TRBD1,TRBJ2-1,NA,TRBV29-1,CSVEGGQGTTEQFF,TGCAGCGTTGAAGGGGGACAGGGAACGACTGAGCAGTTCTTC
TRBD2,TRBJ2-3,NA,TRBV28,CASSWGLAGGSWSTDTQYF,TGTGCCAGCAGCTGGGGACTAGCGGGAGGCAGCTGGAGCACAGATACGCAGTATTTT
TRBD1,TRBJ1-2,NA,TRBV2,CASSGSSAGGGGYTF,TGTGCCAGCAGTGGTTCCTCGGCAGGGGGAGGGGGCTACACCTTC
NA,TRBJ2-4,NA,TRBV9,CASSVAGLAKNIQYF,TGTGCCAGCAGCGTAGCAGGACTAGCCAAAAACATTCAGTACTTC
TRBD1,TRBJ2-5,NA,TRBV5-6,CASSFGDRLQETQYF,TGTGCCAGCAGCTTTGGGGACAGGTTACAAGAGACCCAGTACTTC
TRBD1,TRBJ2-2,NA,TRBV25-1,CASSEKQGAVTGELFF,TGTGCCAGCAGTGAGAAACAGGGGGCCGTCACCGGGGAGCTGTTTTTT
TRBD1,TRBJ1-2,NA,TRBV19,CASSPTTGGVYGYTF,TGTGCCAGTAGTCCGACGACAGGGGGAGTCTATGGCTACACCTTC
NA,TRBJ2-7,NA,TRBV7-8,CASSDSVYEQYF,TGTGCCAGCAGCGATTCGGTCTACGAGCAGTACTTC
TRBD2,TRBJ2-1,once,TRBV7-9,CASRLGTSGSQSNEQFF,TGTGCCAGCAGATTGGGGACTAGCGGGAGTCAGTCCAATGAGCAGTTCTTC
NA,TRBJ2-6,NA,TRBV7-2,CASSHAWREARGGANVLTF,TGTGCCAGCAGCCACGCCTGGCGGGAGGCCAGGGGGGGGGCCAACGTCCTGACTTTC
NA,TRBJ1-4,few,TRBV20-1,CSARGVEKLFF,TGCAGTGCTAGGGGGGTTGAAAAACTGTTTTTT
NA,TRBJ1-4,NA,TRBV5-1,CASSSELPETEGLFF,TGCGCCAGCAGCTCGGAACTCCCTGAGACAGAGGGCCTGTTTTTT
NA,TRBJ2-1,few,TRBV7-8,CASSLELAGVNEQFF,TGTGCCAGCAGCTTAGAGCTAGCAGGAGTCAATGAGCAGTTCTTC
NA,TRBJ2-7,NA,TRBV5-8,CASSLWRAVSYEQYF,TGTGCCAGCAGCTTGTGGAGGGCGGTCTCCTACGAGCAGTACTTC
TRBD2,TRBJ2-1,NA,TRBV6-6,CASKPGLAKDEQFF,TGTGCCAGCAAACCGGGACTAGCAAAGGATGAGCAGTTCTTC
NA,TRBJ1-2,NA,TRBV6-5,CASSERDGYGYTF,TGTGCCAGCAGTGAAAGGGACGGATATGGCTACACCTTC
NA,TRBJ2-7,NA,TRBV4-3,CASSQDLWAYEQYF,TGCGCCAGCAGCCAAGATCTTTGGGCCTACGAGCAGTACTTC
NA,TRBJ2-7,NA,TRBV18,CASSPTAAYEQYF,TGTGCCAGCTCACCGACGGCAGCCTACGAGCAGTACTTC
NA,TRBJ1-3,once,TRBV10-3,CAISASGNTIYF,TGTGCCATCTCGGCCTCTGGAAACACCATATATTTT
TRBD2,TRBJ2-1,NA,TRBV4-3,CASSQEGAGGYNEQFF,TGCGCCAGCAGCCAAGAAGGAGCGGGAGGGTACAATGAGCAGTTCTTC
NA,TRBJ2-7,once,TRBV5-1,CASSLVPLYEQYF,TGCGCCAGCAGCTTGGTACCCCTCTACGAGCAGTACTTC
NA,TRBJ2-7,NA,TRBV30,CAWADVMGAYEQYF,TGTGCCTGGGCGGACGTTATGGGTGCCTACGAGCAGTACTTC
TRBD2,TRBJ2-7,NA,TRBV5-1,CASNNSPGGVLDEQYF,TGCGCCAGCAACAACTCCCCCGGGGGGGTACTCGACGAGCAGTACTTC
NA,TRBJ2-7,NA,TRBV7-2,CASSGRRIEDEQYF,TGTGCCAGCAGCGGCCGAAGGATTGAGGACGAGCAGTACTTC
NA,TRBJ2-1,NA,TRBV7-9,CASSLAFIEDEQFF,TGTGCCAGCAGCTTAGCTTTCATCGAGGATGAGCAGTTCTTC